This section outlines one T cell receptor (beta chain) sequence together with its context. This entry belongs to a study of blood T cell repertoires in COVID-19. Assay used: immunoSEQ multiplex PCR; TCRdb lists only in-frame clones, some missing. The table shows roughly 57,000 clones, with roughly three quarters occurring only once. CDR3 length equals 12 residues. The V gene's germline CDR1 is SNHLY and CDR2 FYNNEI. The rearrangement joins TRBV2 to TRBJ2-3; 7 positions agree with TRBD1. Sequenced sample: peripheral blood. This TCR was sampled from a man aged 55 to 69 with acute or convalescent COVID-19. This chain's CDR3 is CAVQGRGDTQYF. The CDR3 DNA is TGTGCGGTACAGGGGAGAGGAGATACGCAGTATTTT.